This is a list of T cell receptor beta chains from one sample in a study of blood T cell repertoires in COVID-19. Measured with immunoSEQ multiplex PCR; TCRdb has only the in-frame clones, and not every one. The top ten clones hold around 2.9% of a sample with some 150,000 clones, 65% to 90% of them seen once. Sequenced sample: peripheral blood. Receptors originate from a man in his fifties or sixties with acute or convalescent COVID-19. The CDR3 runs from the conserved cysteine through the conserved F or W. Fields, in order: V gene, clone size, D gene, J gene, CDR3 DNA, CDR3 protein. D genes are given only for firm matches. A clone size is listed for some rows: how often the clone was seen (once, few, many), or a class if it is expanded.

>TRBV5-6|.|.|TRBJ1-1
TGTGCCAGCAGCTACGGGAACACTGAAGCTTTCTTT
CASSYGNTEAFF
>TRBV24-1|.|.|TRBJ2-2
TGTGCCACCAGTGAGGGTACAGGGTTAAACACCGGGGAGCTGTTTTTT
CATSEGTGLNTGELFF
>TRBV7-8|.|.|TRBJ2-7
TGTGCCAGCAGCCTGGACAGAACCTACGAGCAGTACTTC
CASSLDRTYEQYF
>TRBV5-1|.|TRBD1|TRBJ2-7
TGCGCCAGCAGCCCGGGACAGGAACCCTACGAGCAGTACTTC
CASSPGQEPYEQYF
>TRBV7-2|.|TRBD1|TRBJ2-6
TGTGCCAGCAGCACCCGGGACAGCCCCTACTCTGGGGCCAACGTCCTGACTTTC
CASSTRDSPYSGANVLTF
>TRBV14|.|.|TRBJ2-1
TGTGCCAGCAGCCTACAGGGTTATGAGCAGTTCTTC
CASSLQGYEQFF
>TRBV5-1|.|.|TRBJ1-6
TGCGCCAGCAGCTTGGAAGTGAGCTCCTATAATTCACCCCTCCACTTT
CASSLEVSSYNSPLHF
>TRBV7-8|.|.|TRBJ1-2
TGTGCCAGCAGTCGAGACAGGAACTATGGCTACACCTTC
CASSRDRNYGYTF
>TRBV5-1|.|TRBD2|TRBJ2-2
TGCGCCAGCAGCTTCGCTAGCGGGGCCCCCACCGGGGAGCTGTTTTTT
CASSFASGAPTGELFF
>TRBV11-3|.|.|TRBJ1-2
TGTGCCAGCAGCTCCCGGTCGGTCTATGGCTACACCTTC
CASSSRSVYGYTF
>TRBV6-5|.|.|TRBJ1-4
TGTGCCAGCAGACGGGGTTTGGGGGAAAAACTGTTTTTT
CASRRGLGEKLFF
>TRBV6-2/TRBV6-3|.|TRBD2|TRBJ2-1
TGTGCCAGCAGTTCCCGCGGGGGTAGCTCCTACAATGAGCAGTTCTTC
CASSSRGGSSYNEQFF
>TRBV6-5|.|.|TRBJ1-2
TGTGCCAGCAGTTACGACAGGTCCTCTAACTATGGCTACACCTTC
CASSYDRSSNYGYTF
>TRBV7-2|.|TRBD2|TRBJ2-3
TGTGCCAGCAGCTTAGTATCCTTAGCGGGGGTGCTCACAGATACGCAGTATTTT
CASSLVSLAGVLTDTQYF
>TRBV3-1/TRBV3-2|.|.|TRBJ1-1
TGTGCCAGCAACCTCAGGGGATCTGTCACTGAAGCTTTCTTT
CASNLRGSVTEAFF
>TRBV20-1|.|.|TRBJ2-7
TGCAGTGCTCTGAGCTCCTACGAGCAGTACTTC
CSALSSYEQYF
>TRBV10-3|.|TRBD1|TRBJ2-2
TGTGCCATCAGGACAGGGGAGCGAAACACCGGGGAGCTGTTTTTT
CAIRTGERNTGELFF
>TRBV30|.|.|TRBJ2-2
TGTGCCTGGAGTTATTCGAACACCGGGGAGCTGTTTTTT
CAWSYSNTGELFF
>TRBV28|.|.|TRBJ1-2
TGTGCCAGCAGTTTATGGACAGCTAACTATGGCTACACCTTC
CASSLWTANYGYTF
>TRBV6-1|few|TRBD1|TRBJ1-2
TGTGCCAGCAGTGAAGAGGGGACAGGGGGTTATGGCTACACCTTC
CASSEEGTGGYGYTF
>TRBV5-6|.|.|TRBJ1-5
TGTGCCAGCAGCTTGTTAGAGGGGGGGCCAAATCAGCCCCAGCATTTT
CASSLLEGGPNQPQHF
>TRBV28|few|.|TRBJ1-2
TGTGCCAGCAGTTACCCACCGGGGGTCAACTATGGCTACACCTTC
CASSYPPGVNYGYTF
>TRBV19|.|.|TRBJ1-4
TGTGCCAGTAGTACGAAGACAGGAACTAATGAAAAACTGTTTTTT
CASSTKTGTNEKLFF
>TRBV5-1|.|.|TRBJ1-3
TGCGCCAGCAGCCCGGCGGCAGGGCCATCCTCTGGAAACACCATATATTTT
CASSPAAGPSSGNTIYF
>TRBV6-6|.|TRBD1|TRBJ1-2
TGTGCCAGCAGCCGTACAGGGGGAAGTGGCTACACCTTC
CASSRTGGSGYTF
>TRBV7-9|.|.|TRBJ2-2
TGTGCCAGCGAGTTTAGCGGAGGTGGTACCGGGGAGCTGTTTTTT
CASEFSGGGTGELFF
>TRBV18|.|.|TRBJ2-5
TGTGCCAGCTCACCAGACTCAGGGGAAGAGACCCAGTACTTC
CASSPDSGEETQYF
>TRBV27|.|.|TRBJ2-2
TGTGCCAGCAGAAGATCGGGGTCCACCGGGGAGCTGTTTTTT
CASRRSGSTGELFF
>TRBV2|.|.|TRBJ1-2
TGTGCCAGCAGAGAGGGCTATGGCTACACCTTC
CASREGYGYTF
>TRBV12-5|.|TRBD1|TRBJ2-5
TGTGCTAGTGGTTTGACAGGGGCCCCCGAGACCCAGTACTTC
CASGLTGAPETQYF
>TRBV4-1|.|.|TRBJ2-1
TGCGCCAGCAGCCCCGGGGTGTCGGGGAGCTCCTACAATGAGCAGTTCTTC
CASSPGVSGSSYNEQFF
>TRBV30|.|TRBD1|TRBJ1-5
TGTGCCTGGAAAACGAACAGGGGTAGCAATCAGCCCCAGCATTTT
CAWKTNRGSNQPQHF
>TRBV18|.|TRBD1|TRBJ1-3
TGTGCCAGCTCAACAGGGGAACCAGCAAACACCATATATTTT
CASSTGEPANTIYF
>TRBV4-1|once|TRBD1|TRBJ1-2
TGCGCCAGCAGCCAAGGAGGGGGCGGGTATGGCTACACCTTC
CASSQGGGGYGYTF